The 27 T cell receptor beta chains in this list originate from one sample, sequenced in a study of identical twins. Each CDR3 protein is one row after TCRdb ran MiXCR on the 5' RACE reads. The sample consists of 420,000 or so distinct CDR3 sequences, approximately 17% of them appearing once. The sample was naive T cells sorted from blood. All receptors derive from a man in his fifties or sixties in good health.

This chain uses TRBV10-2 with TRBJ2-1; 8 bases fit TRBD2. The germline V gene encodes CDR1 WSHSY and CDR2 SAAADI. V lost 4 bases, J lost 0 bases, and 14 bases stayed unmatched. The CDR3 sequence is 19 residues long. CDR3 loop: CASSAGGRNYRSSYNEQFF. In nucleotides, the CDR3 is TGCGCCAGCAGTGCAGGCGGGAGGAACTATAGAAGCTCCTACAATGAGCAGTTCTTC.

The rearrangement joins TRBV7-8 to TRBJ2-2, with D tentatively TRBD2 (6 bases). The CDR3 spans 17 residues. From germline, CDR1 is SGHVS and CDR2 FQNEAQ. Trimming pared 2 bases from V and 1 base from J, leaving 14 bases between. The DNA of the CDR3 is TGTGCCAGCAGCTTAACCTACCTAGCGTTGAACACCGGGGAGCTGTTTTTT. Its translation: CASSLTYLALNTGELFF.

This clonotype was counted a few times. This chain joins TRBV12-3 or TRBV12-4 and TRBJ1-1; 9 bases match TRBD1. The CDR3 contains 17 residues. Trimming removed 5 bases from V and 0 bases from J; junction bases left unmatched: 10. As DNA, the CDR3 is TGTGCCAGCAGTAGAGGACAGGGGCGAAAGATGAACACTGAAGCTTTCTTT. Translation: CASSRGQGRKMNTEAFF.

The chain carries TRBV24-1 and TRBJ2-7; TRBD1 agrees at 7 bases. This CDR3 has 15 amino acids. Germline loops: CDR1 KGHDR, CDR2 SFDVKD. V dropped 4 bases and J dropped 2; count of bases not matched to a gene: 7. The CDR3 DNA is TGTGCCACCAGTGACCCAGGGGGTTCTCCCTACGAGCAGTACTTC. Its protein is CATSDPGGSPYEQYF.

The J gene is TRBJ2-5, the V gene TRBV20-1; D might be TRBD1 or TRBD2, each matching 6 bases. This CDR3 contains 14 residues. The V gene lost 6 bases and the J gene lost 1 base, with 15 bases spanning the gap. CDR1 is DFQATT and CDR2 is SNEGSKA in the germline V gene (reference sequence). The CDR3, as DNA: TGCAGTGCCAATGGGGGGCTGGGCCAAGAGACCCAGTACTTC. It translates to CSANGGLGQETQYF.

V and J are TRBV20-1 and TRBJ2-1, with 9 bases identical to TRBD2. Germline V gene lookup returns CDR1 DFQATT and CDR2 SNEGSKA (reference sequence). V was clipped by 3 bases and J by 7 bases; unmatched bases: 7. This CDR3 comprises 14 residues. CDR3 sequence (DNA): TGCAGTGCTAGTGCTAGCGGGGAGTTAAATGAGCAGTTCTTC. Its translation: CSASASGELNEQFF.

Comments on this clonotype: The junction departs from the called germline gene at one end, perhaps through a read error. This sequence joins TRBV6-5 and TRBJ2-1, with 12 bases matching TRBD2. This CDR3 is 14 amino acids long. CDR1 and CDR2 (germline): MNHEY, SVGAGI. The CDR3 spells CASSIRTSGAPRVF. CDR3 coding DNA: TGTGCCAGCAGTATACGGACTAGCGGGGCCCCTCGGGTTTTC.

This clonotype was found a few times. V gene TRBV2 combines with J gene TRBJ2-3; the match to TRBD2 covers 14 bases. V lost 5 bases and J lost 3; bases outside the gene matches: 4. Germline V lookup: CDR1 SNHLY, CDR2 FYNNEI. The CDR3 is 16 amino acids. The CDR3 sequence: CASSPRTSGRTDTQYF. The CDR3 coding sequence is TGTGCCAGCAGTCCCCGGACTAGCGGGAGGACAGATACGCAGTATTTT.

This clonotype was picked up a small number of times. This chain connects TRBV7-6 to TRBJ2-7; TRBD2 agrees at 14 bases. The germline gives CDR1 SGHVS, CDR2 FNYEAQ. Germline trimming cut 6 bases from V and 2 bases from J; bases unmatched to any gene: 6. The CDR3 spans 16 residues. The CDR3: CASSSLTSGGAYEQYF. The DNA for the CDR3 is TGTGCCAGCAGTTCATTGACTAGCGGGGGGGCCTACGAGCAGTACTTC.

This clonotype was counted ten times or more. The genes are TRBV20-1 and TRBJ2-1, with 10 nucleotides matching TRBD2. The germline V gene has CDR1 DFQATT and CDR2 SNEGSKA (reference sequence). The CDR3 runs 15 residues. The trim removed 5 bases at V and 4 bases at J, leaving 8 bases unmatched. This CDR3 is CSASASGRAYNEQFF. CDR3 sequence (DNA): TGCAGTGCTTCCGCTAGCGGGAGAGCTTACAATGAGCAGTTCTTC.

This clonotype showed up just a few times. CDR3 loop: CSVGGGDSGNTIYF. CDR3 DNA: TGCAGCGTTGGTGGGGGCGACTCTGGAAACACCATATATTTT. V and J are TRBV29-1 and TRBJ1-3, with a tentative D call TRBD1 (6 bases). This CDR3 comprises 14 residues. Germline CDR1 is SQVTM and CDR2 is ANQGSEA. V was clipped by 4 bases and J by 0 bases, with 10 bases between them.

This clonotype appeared once. A much larger clone differs from this one at a single base, so this may be a read error. V gene TRBV29-1 combines with J gene TRBJ2-7; D ambiguous. V was shortened by 3 bases and J by 2 bases, with 11 bases between the two germline ends. The CDR3 spans 13 residues. Germline lookup yields CDR1 SQVTM and CDR2 ANQGSEA. The CDR3 DNA reads TGCAGCGTTGACCCGGGCCACCCCTACGAGCAGTACTTC. This encodes CSVDPGHPYEQYF.

The V gene is TRBV7-2, the J gene TRBJ2-3; TRBD2 might be the D (6 bases). Germline V gene sequence: CDR1 SGHTA, CDR2 FQGNSA. The CDR3 spans 13 residues. The V end was cut by 1 base, the J end by 11 bases, with 13 bases between. As DNA, the CDR3 is TGTGCCAGCAGCTTAGGACGGGAGCAGGTGCAGTATTTT. As protein: CASSLGREQVQYF.

This clonotype was counted between two and nine times. The chain combines TRBV6-2 or TRBV6-3 with TRBJ2-6; perhaps TRBD1 as D (5 bases). The germline CDR1 and CDR2 sequences are MNHEY and SVGEGT. V dropped 6 bases and J dropped 0 bases, with 21 bases sitting between them. This CDR3 spans 19 amino acids. CDR3 sequence: CASREDWGRASSGANVLTF. CDR3 coding DNA: TGTGCCAGCAGGGAAGATTGGGGCAGGGCTAGCTCTGGGGCCAACGTCCTGACTTTC.

The CDR3 spells CSARDGGDQPQHF. CDR3 coding DNA: TGCAGTGCTAGGGACGGAGGGGATCAGCCCCAGCATTTT. The chain uses TRBV20-1 and TRBJ1-5; TRBD1 is a possible D gene (5 bases). Between the trimmed V and J ends, which lost 3 bases and 5 bases, there was a span of 11 bases. This CDR3 is built from 13 residues. CDR1 DFQATT and CDR2 SNEGSKA come from the germline V gene (reference sequence).

This clonotype was seen more than once but under ten times. This chain connects TRBV7-6 to TRBJ2-7; 7 bases match TRBD1. The germline CDR1 and CDR2 sequences are SGHVS and FNYEAQ. J gave up 3 bases and V 5 bases, and 10 bases lay outside the gene matches. This CDR3 contains 15 residues. The CDR3 reads CASSRYRGMVYEQYF. CDR3 bases: TGTGCCAGCAGCCGCTACAGGGGAATGGTCTACGAGCAGTACTTC.

V usage is TRBV7-2 and J usage is TRBJ2-3; the match to TRBD1 covers 11 bases. The CDR3 spans 15 residues. Germline V gene sequence: CDR1 SGHTA, CDR2 FQGNSA. V lost 3 bases and J lost 3; bases outside the gene matches: 2. CDR3 sequence: CASSFGTGGTDTQYF. CDR3 nucleotide sequence: TGTGCCAGCAGCTTCGGGACAGGGGGGACAGATACGCAGTATTTT.

This chain links TRBV4-1 with TRBJ2-2, with TRBD1 matching over 9 bases. The V segment lost 4 bases and the J segment 7 bases; nucleotides outside the gene matches: 7. CDR3 size: 15 residues. CDR1 is MGHRA, CDR2 YSYEKL, per germline. In DNA form, the CDR3 reads TGCGCCAGCAGCCCAAGGACAGGGGTGGGCGGGGAGCTGTTTTTT. As protein: CASSPRTGVGGELFF.

This clonotype was seen more than once but under ten times. This rearrangement joins TRBV29-1 to TRBJ2-7; D is undetermined. Trimming pared 6 bases from V and 0 bases from J, leaving 15 bases between. Germline V CDR1 and CDR2: SQVTM, ANQGSEA. The CDR3 length is 14 residues. The CDR3 loop is CSVLDQRSSYEQYF. CDR3 bases: TGCAGCGTGCTTGACCAGAGAAGCTCCTACGAGCAGTACTTC.

In this sample, this clonotype turned up many times. V is TRBV5-5 and J is TRBJ2-7; a weak D match, TRBD1 (6 bases). Trimming removed 1 base at V and 4 bases at J, with 18 bases between. This CDR3 is built from 16 residues. Germline V gene sequence: CDR1 SGHKS, CDR2 YYEKEE (reference sequence). The CDR3 DNA sequence: TGTGCCAGCAGCTTGATTGCTGGGACACTGAGGTACGAGCAGTACTTC. Translated, it gives CASSLIAGTLRYEQYF.

This sequence joins TRBV5-1 and TRBJ2-7; possible D gene TRBD2, 6 bases. V lost 4 bases to trimming and J lost 6 bases, with 8 bases between them. The germline V gene encodes CDR1 SGHRS and CDR2 YFSETQ. The CDR3 sequence is 11 residues long. In DNA form, the CDR3 reads TGCGCCAGCAGCGTTAGCGGCGAGCAGTACTTC. Encoded protein: CASSVSGEQYF.

This chain links TRBV7-9 with TRBJ2-2; D gene uncertain. CDR1 is SEHNR and CDR2 is FQNEAQ in the germline V gene (reference sequence). The CDR3 length is 16 residues. Trimming shortened V by 1 base and J by 0 bases, and 9 bases separated the two germline ends. CDR3 sequence reads: CASSLVKGPNTGELFF. As DNA, the CDR3 is TGTGCCAGCAGCTTAGTCAAGGGTCCGAACACCGGGGAGCTGTTTTTT.

This clonotype was seen more than once but under ten times. The chain links TRBV12-3 or TRBV12-4 to TRBJ2-3; 9 nucleotides agree with TRBD2. This CDR3 comprises 16 residues. Unmatched junction bases numbered 9, after V lost 0 bases and J lost 8 bases. CDR3 in DNA: TGTGCCAGCAGTTTAGCGCAGGGACTAGCTATAGTTACGCAGTATTTT. The encoded protein is CASSLAQGLAIVTQYF.

J is TRBJ2-3 and V is TRBV4-3; no clear D. V was trimmed by 2 bases and J by 0 bases, leaving 9 bases between them. This CDR3 region has 15 residues. Germline V gives CDR1 LGHNA, CDR2 YSLEER. The CDR3 nucleotides read TGCGCCAGCAGCCAACAATCCCTAAGCACAGATACGCAGTATTTT. This translates into CASSQQSLSTDTQYF.

The chain links TRBV20-1 to TRBJ2-5, with TRBD1 as a possible D gene (6 bases). With 4 bases removed from V and 9 bases from J, the gap between germline ends came to 15 bases. The CDR3 is made up of 12 amino acids. Germline loops: CDR1 DFQATT, CDR2 SNEGSKA (reference sequence). The CDR3 sequence is CSANWLPGAQYF. The CDR3 nucleotides are TGCAGTGCTAACTGGCTTCCAGGGGCCCAGTACTTC.

The sample holds many counts of this clonotype. The V and J genes are TRBV12-3 or TRBV12-4 and TRBJ1-1; 8 bases align to TRBD1. The V segment lost 6 bases and the J segment 4 bases; nucleotides outside the gene matches: 7. The CDR3 is made up of 14 amino acids. The DNA for the CDR3 is TGTGCCAGCAGGACAGGGGTTCCGAGCACTGAAGCTTTCTTT. Its protein product is CASRTGVPSTEAFF.

This clonotype occurred a few times. This sequence joins TRBV12-3 or TRBV12-4 and TRBJ2-2; D remains ambiguous. Trimming took 1 base from V and 4 from J, leaving 4 bases between them. This CDR3 is built from 13 residues. The CDR3 DNA reads TGTGCCAGCAGTTTAGGCAGCACCGGGGAGCTGTTTTTT. Translation: CASSLGSTGELFF.